One sample yielded the 29 T cell receptor beta chains listed below, sequenced in a study of metastatic and nonmetastatic thyroid tumors. No patient had received any treatment before thyroid surgery. TCRdb re-analyzed the PCR reads through MiXCR. This sample carries over 25,000 clones, around 14% of them seen once, and the ten largest clones take roughly 3.3%. Sequences were obtained from blood. The receptors were gathered from a female donor with papillary thyroid cancer or a benign thyroid nodule (not recorded which). Some clones in this sample may be carry-over from other donors' samples.

In this sample, this clone turned up many times. This chain joins TRBV7-3 and TRBJ2-2, with no clear D. The CDR3 length is 13 residues. Germline CDR1 and CDR2: SGHTA and FQGTGA. V dropped 5 bases and J dropped 6 bases, with 10 bases sitting between them. CDR3 amino acids: CASSRITAGELFF. The CDR3 DNA is TGTGCCAGCAGCCGTATTACAGCCGGGGAGCTGTTTTTT. The full variable domain, rest sourced from reference TRBV7-3 and TRBJ2-2, is GAGVSQTPSNKVTEKGKYVELRCDPISGHTALYWYRQSLGQGPEFLIYFQGTGAADDSGLPNDRFFAVRPEGSVSTLKIQRTERGDSAVYLCASSRITAGELFFGEGSRLTVL.

The chain joins TRBV20-1 to TRBJ2-1; 9 bases agree with TRBD2. V was clipped by 0 bases and J by 5 bases; unmatched bases: 5. The CDR3 is made up of 15 amino acids. CDR1 is DFQATT, CDR2 SNEGSKA, per germline (reference sequence). CDR3 residues: CSARDRSGRHNEQFF. CDR3 nucleotides: TGCAGTGCTAGAGATAGGAGCGGGAGGCACAATGAGCAGTTCTTC.

By share, this clone counts as medium-sized (0.01 to 0.1%). The rearrangement links TRBV28 to TRBJ1-1; 12 bases align to TRBD1. The CDR3 runs 15 residues. From germline, CDR1 is MDHEN and CDR2 SYDVKM. V shed 5 bases and J 9 bases; nucleotides not matched to a gene: 10. The CDR3: CASSPPFGTGGKAFF. The CDR3 region has the DNA TGTGCCAGCAGTCCACCCTTCGGGACAGGGGGCAAAGCTTTCTTT.

This clone was counted ten times or more. The chain recombines TRBV18 with TRBJ2-3; D unresolved. The CDR3 is 15 amino acids. V gave up 2 bases and J gave up 6 bases, with 15 bases separating them. Germline V gene data show CDR1 as KGHSH and CDR2 as LQKENI. CDR3 in DNA: TGTGCCAGCTCACCATGGCTCCGGAGTCTTGATACGCAGTATTTT. Translated, it gives CASSPWLRSLDTQYF.

The table lists this clone with many counts. This chain joins TRBV6-2 or TRBV6-3 and TRBJ2-1; the match to TRBD1 covers 7 bases. The trim removed 4 bases at V and 2 bases at J, leaving 2 bases unmatched. CDR3 length equals 14 residues. CDR1 and CDR2 from the germline V gene are MNHEY and SVGEGT. CDR3 nucleotides: TGTGCCAGCAGTTCCGGACAGGCCTACAATGAGCAGTTCTTC. This gives the protein CASSSGQAYNEQFF.

Details on this clone: A single base separates this from a much larger clone, so it may be a read error. Other DNA sequences of this sample code for an identical CDR3. The V gene is TRBV7-9, the J gene TRBJ2-5, with D maybe TRBD2 (6 bases). The length of the CDR3 is 14 residues. Germline CDR1 reads SEHNR; CDR2 reads FQNEAQ (reference sequence). Here the CDR3 reads CASSSPWGEETQYF. CDR3 sequence (DNA): TGTGCCAGCAGCTCCCCCTGGGGGGAAGAGACACAGTACTTC. Using reference TRBV7-9 and TRBJ2-5 for the parts outside the CDR3, the full variable domain is DTGVSQNPRHKITKRGQNVTFRCDPISEHNRLYWYRQTLGQGPEFLTYFQNEAQLEKSRLLSDRFSAERPKGSFSTLEIQRTEQGDSAMYLCASSSPWGEETQYFGPGTRLLVL.

This clone showed up many times. This may come from a read error, since a much larger clone is one base off. Distinct nucleotide sequences in the sample also encode this CDR3. This chain connects TRBV18 to TRBJ2-2; 7 bases fit TRBD1. This CDR3 spans 14 amino acids. CDR1 is KGHSH, CDR2 LQKENI, per germline. The J segment lost 6 bases and the V segment lost 6 bases, leaving 7 bases of the junction unmatched. The CDR3 sequence: CASSPGQAAGELFF. In DNA form, the CDR3 reads TGTGCCAGCTCCCCCGGACAGGCGGCCGGGGAGCTGTTTTTT.

Many counts were recorded for this clone. V usage is TRBV5-6 and J usage is TRBJ2-7; D ambiguous. Germline lookup yields CDR1 SGHDT and CDR2 YYEEEE. The CDR3 extends over 13 amino acids. Trimming shortened V by 4 bases and J by 2 bases, and 10 bases separated the two germline ends. CDR3 protein: CASSPVNAYEQYF. DNA of the CDR3: TGTGCCAGCAGCCCGGTGAATGCCTACGAGCAGTACTTC.

This clone is labeled as medium-sized. The J gene is TRBJ2-7, the V gene TRBV4-2; 7 bases fit TRBD2. The CDR3 has 15 residues. From germline, CDR1 is LGHNA and CDR2 YNFKEQ. The trim removed 5 bases at V and 4 bases at J, leaving 11 bases unmatched. In DNA, the CDR3 is TGTGCCAGCAGCAGAGGCGGGAGCCCTGGTTACGAGCAGTACTTC. It specifies CASSRGGSPGYEQYF.

This clone showed up just a few times. The rearrangement links TRBV2 to TRBJ1-2, with no clear D. V lost 1 base to trimming and J lost 12 bases, with 9 bases between them. The CDR3 runs 11 residues. Looked up from germline, CDR1 is SNHLY and CDR2 is FYNNEI. CDR3 amino acids: CASSEGEPNTF. CDR3 in DNA: TGTGCCAGCAGTGAAGGGGAACCAAACACCTTC.

The count of this clone is one. The final CDR3 position lacks the conserved phenylalanine or tryptophan, pointing to a likely read error. The chain recombines TRBV11-2 with TRBJ1-1; D unresolved. This CDR3 region has 14 residues. Trimming removed 5 bases from V and 3 bases from J, with 13 bases in between. CDR1 and CDR2 from the germline V gene are SGHAT and FQNNGV. The CDR3 sequence: CASSASYDDTEAFI. CDR3 sequence (DNA): TGTGCCAGCAGCGCCTCCTACGATGACACTGAAGCTTTCATT.

At least ten counts were recorded for this clone. The chain joins TRBV2 to TRBJ2-2, with D perhaps TRBD1 or TRBD2 (6 bases each). The CDR3 covers 15 residues. From germline, CDR1 is SNHLY and CDR2 FYNNEI. V was pared by 7 bases and J by 3 bases, with 15 bases between. For the CDR3, the DNA is TGTGCCAGCAAGGGGGACGGAGGGTACACCGGGGAGCTGTTTTTT. Its translation is CASKGDGGYTGELFF.

This sequence joins TRBV18 and TRBJ1-2; D remains ambiguous. The CDR3 length is 16 residues. The germline CDR1 and CDR2 sequences are KGHSH and LQKENI. Deletions cut 4 bases from V and 0 bases from J, with 15 bases between. The CDR3 nucleotides read TGTGCCAGCTCACTCCTGGGAGAGAAAGCTAACTATGGCTACACCTTC. It codes for CASSLLGEKANYGYTF.

The table lists this clone with many counts. The V gene is TRBV3-1, the J gene TRBJ1-1; no clear D gene. V lost 1 base, J lost 0 bases, and 3 bases lay in between. The germline CDR1 and CDR2 sequences are LGHDT and YNNKEL (reference sequence). The CDR3 is 13 amino acids. CDR3 nucleotide sequence: TGTGCCAGCAGCCAAGGAATGAACACTGAAGCTTTCTTT. Protein sequence: CASSQGMNTEAFF.

The chain carries TRBV11-1 and TRBJ2-3, with D perhaps matching TRBD2 (5 bases). CDR1 and CDR2 from the germline V gene are SGHAT and FQDESV (reference sequence). The length of the CDR3 is 15 residues. Trimming cost V 10 bases and J 4 bases, with 21 bases left between them. The CDR3 protein is CAISASWMFADTQYF. CDR3 nucleotides: TGTGCCATCAGTGCTAGCTGGATGTTTGCAGATACGCAGTATTTT.

This clone was observed at least ten times. The chain employs TRBV7-2 and TRBJ2-7; D is possibly TRBD1 (5 bases). Germline assignment: CDR1 SGHTA and CDR2 FQGNSA. The CDR3 is 12 amino acids. CDR3 amino acids: CAEGDSSYEQYF. In nucleotides, the CDR3 is TGTGCAGAAGGCGACAGCTCCTACGAGCAGTACTTC.

This clone has a count of ten or more. The chain links TRBV3-1 to TRBJ2-2; D possibly corresponds to TRBD2 (5 bases). Germline V CDR1 and CDR2: LGHDT, YNNKEL (reference sequence). This CDR3 spans 17 amino acids. Trimming shortened V by 1 base and J by 2 bases, and 14 bases separated the two germline ends. The CDR3 region is CASSQVWNGDNTGELFF. The CDR3 nucleotides are TGTGCCAGCAGCCAAGTATGGAACGGGGATAACACCGGGGAGCTGTTTTTT. Drawing the rest from reference TRBV3-1 and TRBJ2-2, the complete variable domain is DTAVSQTPKYLVTQMGNDKSIKCEQNLGHDTMYWYKQDSKKFLKIMFSYNNKELIINETVPNRFSPKSPDKAHLNLHINSLELGDSAVYFCASSQVWNGDNTGELFFGEGSRLTVL.

As concerns this clone: One end of the junction varies from germline; a read error may be responsible. V usage is TRBV5-1 and J usage is TRBJ2-3; TRBD2 agrees at 7 bases. The CDR3 is 17 amino acids. The germline V gene has CDR1 SGHRS and CDR2 YFSETQ. The CDR3 region has the DNA TGCGCCAGCAGCGAGATAATGGGACTATCTAGCACAGATACGCATTATTTT. Translation: CASSEIMGLSSTDTHYF.

This clone came up many times. A single base separates this from a much larger clone, so it may be a read error. This sequence joins TRBV20-1 and TRBJ2-1, with D hard to call. This CDR3 spans 12 amino acids. V was cut by 3 bases and J by 4 bases, with 7 bases left in between. Per germline, CDR1 DFQATT and CDR2 SNEGSKA (reference sequence). The CDR3, as DNA: TGCAGTGCTAGCAGGAGTTACAATGAGCAGTTCTTC. This sequence encodes CSASRSYNEQFF.

This clone was counted ten times or more. The rearrangement uses TRBV30 and TRBJ1-1; possibly TRBD1 for D (6 bases). Germline V gives CDR1 GTSNPN, CDR2 SVGIG (reference sequence). V gave up 5 bases and J gave up 7 bases, with 20 bases separating them. The CDR3 is 14 amino acids. The CDR3 here is CAWEWGRGGDEAFF. CDR3 DNA: TGTGCCTGGGAGTGGGGGAGGGGGGGGGATGAAGCTTTCTTT.

The table lists this clone with many counts. The chain is built from TRBV11-2 and TRBJ2-1; 10 bases map to TRBD2. Germline loops: CDR1 SGHAT, CDR2 FQNNGV. Trimming removed 5 bases from V and 2 bases from J; junction bases left unmatched: 6. The CDR3 is 16 amino acids. The CDR3 sequence: CASSQALAGAYNEQFF. Here the CDR3 DNA reads TGTGCCAGCAGCCAGGCCCTAGCGGGGGCCTACAATGAGCAGTTCTTC.

This clone was picked up many times. The chain joins TRBV5-1 to TRBJ1-3; weak D call: TRBD1 (5 bases). The germline V gene has CDR1 SGHRS and CDR2 YFSETQ. The CDR3 is made up of 14 amino acids. Trimming cost V 2 bases and J 2 bases, with 8 bases left between them. CDR3 nucleotides: TGCGCCAGCAGCTTACAGGCCCCTGGAAACACCATATATTTT. It specifies CASSLQAPGNTIYF. The full variable domain, completed using reference TRBV5-1 and TRBJ1-3, is KAGVTQTPRYLIKTRGQQVTLSCSPISGHRSVSWYQQTPGQGLQFLFEYFSETQRNKGNFPGRFSGRQFSNSRSEMNVSTLELGDSALYLCASSLQAPGNTIYFGEGSWLTVV.

This rearrangement joins TRBV7-2 to TRBJ2-3; possibly TRBD1 for D (5 bases). CDR1 and CDR2 from the germline V gene are SGHTA and FQGNSA. The CDR3 runs 14 residues. Trimming left V 4 bases short and J 10 bases short, with 18 bases between. In DNA, the CDR3 is TGTGCCAGCAGCTGGGAACTCATAACCAGGGCGCAGTATTTT. This gives the protein CASSWELITRAQYF.

This clone was picked up many times. A much larger clone is a single base away; this may be a read error. The same CDR3 is also encoded by other DNA sequences in this sample. The chain joins TRBV18 to TRBJ2-7, with 7 bases that match TRBD1. From germline, CDR1 is KGHSH and CDR2 LQKENI. The V segment lost 6 bases and the J segment 6 bases; nucleotides outside the gene matches: 17. This CDR3 spans 16 amino acids. CDR3 nucleotide sequence: TGTGCCAGCTCCCCCGACGCCTCTGGAACAGGGGTCGAGCAGTACTTC. Translation gives CASSPDASGTGVEQYF. Full variable domain (rest looked up from reference TRBV18 and TRBJ2-7): NAGVMQNPRHLVRRRGQEARLRCSPMKGHSHVYWYRQLPEEGLKFMVYLQKENIIDESGMPKERFSAEFPKEGPSILRIQQVVRGDSAAYFCASSPDASGTGVEQYFGPGTRLTVT.

The sample holds many counts of this clone. V usage is TRBV11-2 and J usage is TRBJ1-6; D remains unclear. V lost 2 bases, J lost 7 bases, and 6 bases lay in between. This CDR3 is 13 amino acids long. The germline V gene has CDR1 SGHAT and CDR2 FQNNGV. For the CDR3, the DNA is TGTGCCAGCAGCTTATTTGAGAATTCACCCCTCCACTTT. It is translated as CASSLFENSPLHF.

About this clone: One end of the junction does not line up with germline, which may come from a read error. The chain uses TRBV11-1 and TRBJ2-7; 7 bases agree with TRBD1. CDR1 and CDR2 from the germline V gene are SGHAT and FQDESV (reference sequence). This CDR3 contains 12 residues. CDR3 sequence: CASSLRLTGPDF. The CDR3 coding sequence is TGTGCCAGCAGCTTAAGACTGACAGGGCCGGACTTC.

This clone was recorded many times. The gene calls are TRBV3-1 and TRBJ2-7; D is unresolved. The CDR3 totals 12 residues. From germline, CDR1 is LGHDT and CDR2 YNNKEL (reference sequence). V was pared by 7 bases and J by 5 bases, with 12 bases between. DNA for the CDR3: TGTGCCAGCACCCAGGCCTTCGACGAGCAGTACTTC. Translating it yields CASTQAFDEQYF.

In its sample, this clone ranks as medium-sized. The chain carries TRBV6-1 and TRBJ2-3, with 10 bases that match TRBD2. This CDR3 spans 15 amino acids. In germline, CDR1 is MNHNS, CDR2 SASEGT. V gave up 5 bases and J gave up 4 bases; unmatched junction bases: 6. Here the CDR3 reads CASSLAGGGADTQYF. Here the CDR3 DNA reads TGTGCCAGCAGTTTAGCGGGAGGAGGCGCAGATACGCAGTATTTT.

The sample holds many counts of this clone. The chain employs TRBV10-2 and TRBJ2-2; either TRBD1 or TRBD2 may fit D (5 bases each). Germline V gives CDR1 WSHSY, CDR2 SAAADI. CDR3 length equals 15 residues. Trimming pared 4 bases from V and 3 bases from J, leaving 12 bases between. CDR3 bases: TGCGCCAGCAGTGGGAGCCTGGGGGACACCGGGGAGCTGTTTTTT. It specifies CASSGSLGDTGELFF.